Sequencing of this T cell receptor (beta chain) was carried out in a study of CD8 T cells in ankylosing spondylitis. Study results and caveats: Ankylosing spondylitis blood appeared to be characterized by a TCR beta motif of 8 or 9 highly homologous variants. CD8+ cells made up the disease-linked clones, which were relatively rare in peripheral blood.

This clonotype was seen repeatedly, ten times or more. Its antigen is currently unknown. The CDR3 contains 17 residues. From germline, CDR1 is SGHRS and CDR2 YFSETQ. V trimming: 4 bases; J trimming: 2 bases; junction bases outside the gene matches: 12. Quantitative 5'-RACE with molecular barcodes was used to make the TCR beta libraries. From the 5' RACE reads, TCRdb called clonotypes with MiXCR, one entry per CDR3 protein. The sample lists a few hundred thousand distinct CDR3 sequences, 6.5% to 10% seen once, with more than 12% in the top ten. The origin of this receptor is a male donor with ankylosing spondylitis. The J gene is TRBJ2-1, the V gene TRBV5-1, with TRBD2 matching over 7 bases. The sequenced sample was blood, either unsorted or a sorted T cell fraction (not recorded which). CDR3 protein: CASSNRRLAQTYNEQFF. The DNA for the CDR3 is TGCGCCAGCAGCAATCGGAGACTAGCTCAGACCTACAATGAGCAGTTCTTC.